The 32 T cell receptor beta chains below come from one sample, sequenced in a study of T cells after yellow fever vaccination (dated by TCRdb to between 2018 and 2021). This specimen's treatment or condition label, per the study, means: live attenuated yellow fever vaccine strain. The library came from 5' RACE. Sequencing was performed on an Illumina HiSeq 2500. The raw public data were reprocessed by TCRdb itself: fastp quality trimming at Q25, MiXCR clonotype calling, in-frame beta chains only. Each CDR3 protein gets just one entry, which takes the most common genes and DNA from the rows behind it. The sample table lists a few hundred thousand distinct CDR3 sequences, 6.9% of them with a count of one. 0.85% of the sample comes from the top ten. Sample: CD4+ T cells sorted from PBMCs, taken 15 days after the yellow fever booster vaccination. These receptors came from a man aged 30 to 45 who received the YFV17D yellow fever vaccine.

This clonotype was observed a few times. The chain combines TRBV20-1 with TRBJ2-3, with a possible D match to TRBD2 (6 bases). CDR3 length: 14 amino acids. Trimming removed 6 bases at V and 2 bases at J, with 15 bases between. The V gene's germline CDR1 is DFQATT and CDR2 SNEGSKA (reference sequence). The CDR3 sequence: CSARDLLSTDTQYF. The CDR3 nucleotides are TGCAGTGCACGGGACTTACTTTCCACAGATACGCAGTATTTT.

The rearrangement uses TRBV12-3 or TRBV12-4 and TRBJ2-7, with TRBD2 matching 8 bases. V shed 5 bases, J shed 4 bases, and the junction held 7 bases outside the gene matches. The CDR3 extends over 14 amino acids. CDR3 in amino acids: CASSVGGGSYEQYF. In DNA form, the CDR3 reads TGTGCCAGCAGTGTCGGGGGGGGTAGTTACGAGCAGTACTTC.

This sequence joins TRBV7-2 and TRBJ2-1; the D gene is possibly TRBD2 (6 bases). This CDR3 is built from 15 residues. The germline V gene has CDR1 SGHTA and CDR2 FQGNSA. Deletions cut 7 bases from V and 6 bases from J, with 19 bases between. The CDR3 reads CASTYAGTAFNEQFF. CDR3 bases: TGTGCCAGCACCTACGCCGGGACTGCCTTCAATGAGCAGTTCTTC.

This clonotype was detected a few times. The V gene is TRBV28, the J gene TRBJ1-5; TRBD1 aligns across 8 bases. This CDR3 spans 13 amino acids. With 10 bases clipped from V and 4 bases from J, the junction kept 6 bases outside the gene matches. Germline CDR1 and CDR2: MDHEN and SYDVKM. The CDR3 sequence: CATITGGNQPQHF. CDR3 coding DNA: TGTGCCACTATAACAGGGGGAAATCAGCCCCAGCATTTT.

This clonotype was observed a few times. J is TRBJ1-1 and V is TRBV5-1; D may be TRBD1 (6 bases). This CDR3 is built from 14 residues. V was shortened by 2 bases and J by 1 base, with 9 bases between the two germline ends. Germline V CDR1 and CDR2: SGHRS, YFSETQ. CDR3 nucleotide sequence: TGCGCCAGCAGCTTCGGACAGTCGAACACTGAAGCTTTCTTT. This gives the protein CASSFGQSNTEAFF.

The rearrangement joins TRBV4-3 to TRBJ2-5; the D is unclear. Germline-derived CDR1 and CDR2 are LGHNA and YSLEER. The ends were cut back, 0 bases at V and 2 bases at J, with 10 bases in the middle. The CDR3 contains 15 residues. CDR3 coding DNA: TGCGCCAGCAGCCAAGAAATGTACACACAAGAGACCCAGTACTTC. Amino acid sequence: CASSQEMYTQETQYF.

A few counts support this clonotype. This chain uses TRBV23-1 with TRBJ2-1; D remains ambiguous. TRBV23-1 has ORF status, its function being uncertain. V dropped 5 bases and J dropped 1 base, with 9 bases sitting between them. This CDR3 region has 14 residues. Here the CDR3 DNA reads TGCGCCAGCAGTATTCGTCGATCCTACAATGAGCAGTTCTTC. This encodes CASSIRRSYNEQFF.

In its sample, this clonotype was seen many times. This rearrangement joins TRBV29-1 to TRBJ2-3, with D perhaps matching TRBD2 (6 bases). CDR3 size: 15 residues. CDR1 and CDR2 (germline): SQVTM, ANQGSEA. The ends were cut back, 3 bases at V and 7 bases at J, with 20 bases in the middle. Here the CDR3 DNA reads TGCAGCGTTGATTTCCCCCGGGCTCTAGCGTATACGCAGTATTTT. Translating it yields CSVDFPRALAYTQYF.

This clonotype was detected only a few times. This chain joins TRBV12-5 and TRBJ2-1; D is ambiguous. Looked up from germline, CDR1 is LGHNT and CDR2 is FRNRAP. The V and J ends lost 1 base and 15 bases respectively, with 7 bases between them. The CDR3 loop spans 10 amino acids. The CDR3 sequence is CASGLEVVFF. In DNA form, the CDR3 reads TGTGCTAGTGGTTTGGAGGTTGTGTTCTTC.

This clonotype has a handful of counts. The chain is built from TRBV20-1 and TRBJ2-7, with a tentative D call TRBD2 (6 bases). The CDR3 length is 14 residues. Per the germline V gene, CDR1 is DFQATT and CDR2 is SNEGSKA (reference sequence). CDR3: CRWVSGRRSYEQYF. The CDR3 bases are TGCAGATGGGTATCCGGGAGACGGTCCTACGAGCAGTACTTC.

Only a few counts were recorded for this clonotype. This chain connects TRBV6-1 to TRBJ2-2, with D tentatively TRBD2 (6 bases). This CDR3 spans 16 amino acids. Trimming cost V 7 bases and J 1 base, with 16 bases left between them. Germline lookup yields CDR1 MNHNS and CDR2 SASEGT. CDR3 sequence reads: CASNGGKGWNTGELFF. The DNA for the CDR3 is TGTGCCAGCAATGGCGGGAAAGGTTGGAACACCGGGGAGCTGTTTTTT.

This clonotype was seen many times. V usage is TRBV7-8 and J usage is TRBJ2-7, with TRBD2 matching 13 bases. The trim removed 6 bases at V and 2 bases at J, leaving 10 bases unmatched. Per germline, CDR1 SGHVS and CDR2 FQNEAQ. The CDR3 spans 17 residues. The CDR3 coding sequence is TGTGCCAGCAGTAAAGGACTAGCGGGAGTAAATGCCTACGAGCAGTACTTC. It is translated as CASSKGLAGVNAYEQYF.

The rearrangement links TRBV28 to TRBJ2-7; 7 bases are a match to TRBD1. V dropped 0 bases and J dropped 6; count of bases not matched to a gene: 8. The CDR3 is 15 amino acids. Looked up from germline, CDR1 is MDHEN and CDR2 is SYDVKM. The CDR3 DNA is TGTGCCAGCAGTTTATGGACAGGGACGGCTTCCGAGCAGTACTTC. Its protein is CASSLWTGTASEQYF.

The rearrangement uses TRBV18 and TRBJ2-5; D remains ambiguous. This CDR3 has 14 amino acids. Trimming cost V 1 base and J 5 bases, with 11 bases left between them. Germline CDR1 KGHSH, CDR2 LQKENI. CDR3 sequence (DNA): TGTGCCAGCTCACCACGGAGTATCGCTGAGACCCAGTACTTC. Translated: CASSPRSIAETQYF.

V and J are TRBV7-9 and TRBJ2-1, with D perhaps TRBD1 (5 bases). From germline, CDR1 is SEHNR and CDR2 FQNEAQ (reference sequence). CDR3 size: 16 residues. With 3 bases removed from V and 8 bases from J, the gap between germline ends came to 20 bases. Written as DNA, the CDR3 is TGTGCCAGCAGCTTTGCTTCCACAGGACCAGAGGATGAGCAGTTCTTC. Residues: CASSFASTGPEDEQFF.

Remarks on this clonotype: A much larger clonotype is one base distant, so this may be a read error. The chain employs TRBV11-2 and TRBJ2-1, with D possibly being TRBD2 (6 bases). This CDR3 has 14 residues. Germline CDR1 SGHAT, CDR2 FQNNGV. The V and J ends lost 1 base and 8 bases respectively, with 12 bases between them. CDR3 region: CASSLGGRCDEQFF. CDR3 bases: TGTGCCAGCAGCTTAGGGGGGAGGTGTGATGAGCAGTTCTTC.

This clonotype has more than one count but fewer than ten. The V call is TRBV28, the J call TRBJ2-7; unclear D gene. Looked up from germline, CDR1 is MDHEN and CDR2 is SYDVKM. V lost 8 bases, J lost 1 base, and 18 bases lay in between. The CDR3 contains 15 residues. CDR3: CASGGSAQMSYEQYF. In DNA form, the CDR3 reads TGTGCCAGCGGCGGATCGGCCCAAATGTCCTACGAGCAGTACTTC.

The V gene is TRBV9, the J gene TRBJ2-5; 8 bases match TRBD2. V lost 0 bases to trimming and J lost 4 bases; unmatched junction nucleotides: 8. CDR1 and CDR2 from the germline V gene are SGDLS and YYNGEE. CDR3 length: 16 amino acids. The CDR3 DNA is TGTGCCAGCAGCGTAGGGTCTGCGGGAGGACGAGAGACCCAGTACTTC. Protein sequence: CASSVGSAGGRETQYF.

In this sample, this clonotype turned up a few times. The chain carries TRBV19 and TRBJ2-3; no definite D call. This CDR3 spans 13 amino acids. Germline loops: CDR1 LNHDA, CDR2 SQIVND (reference sequence). Between the trimmed V and J ends, which lost 2 bases and 6 bases, there was a span of 9 bases. The CDR3 is CASSINRMDTQYF. For the CDR3, the DNA is TGTGCCAGTAGTATAAATAGGATGGATACGCAGTATTTT.

Ten or more counts support this clonotype. V is TRBV10-3 and J is TRBJ1-2; D unresolved. Germline V gene data show CDR1 as ENHRY and CDR2 as SYGVKD. There are 11 residues in the CDR3. V lost 0 bases, J lost 5 bases, and 1 base lay in between. The CDR3 here is CAISESYGYTF. CDR3 DNA: TGTGCCATCAGTGAGTCTTATGGCTACACCTTC.

This chain joins TRBV7-2 and TRBJ2-1; possibly TRBD1 for D (6 bases). CDR1 and CDR2 from the germline V gene are SGHTA and FQGNSA. Between the trimmed V and J ends, which lost 7 bases and 1 base, there was a span of 20 bases. The CDR3 totals 17 residues. In DNA, the CDR3 is TGTGCCAGCACCCGATCAGGGGAAGCGAAGTCCTACAATGAGCAGTTCTTC. Translating it yields CASTRSGEAKSYNEQFF.

The count of this clonotype is one. A much larger clone differs from this one at a single base, so this may be a read error. V usage is TRBV7-6 and J usage is TRBJ2-2; D is possibly TRBD2 (5 bases). CDR3 size: 14 residues. The V gene's germline CDR1 is SGHVS and CDR2 FNYEAQ. The CDR3 coding sequence is TGTGCCAGCAGCTTAGAGGCGAACACCGGGGAGCCGTTTTTT. Protein product: CASSLEANTGEPFF.

This clonotype was seen repeatedly, ten times or more. The chain employs TRBV6-2 or TRBV6-3 and TRBJ2-3; D uncertain. Germline V gene lookup returns CDR1 MNHEY and CDR2 SVGEGT. V was shortened by 2 bases and J by 6 bases, with 18 bases between the two germline ends. The CDR3 is 16 residues long. The CDR3 protein is CASSYAPQYRRDTQYF. For the CDR3, the DNA is TGTGCCAGCAGTTACGCCCCTCAGTATCGTCGGGATACGCAGTATTTT.

This chain connects TRBV20-1 to TRBJ2-7; 8 positions agree with TRBD2. The junction had 19 bases not matched to a gene; V was cut back by 6 bases and J by 3 bases. This CDR3 has 17 residues. The germline V gene has CDR1 DFQATT and CDR2 SNEGSKA (reference sequence). The CDR3 spells CSANLLRGIAGSYEQYF. CDR3 bases: TGCAGTGCAAATCTCCTTCGTGGAATAGCGGGAAGCTACGAGCAGTACTTC.

This clonotype was counted at least ten times. The J gene is TRBJ2-4, the V gene TRBV6-5; D gene uncertain. V lost 4 bases and J lost 6, with 16 bases in between. Germline V CDR1 and CDR2: MNHEY, SVGAGI. CDR3 length equals 15 residues. Written as DNA, the CDR3 is TGTGCCAGCAGTTCCCCCACGTCAACGGGAAACATTCAGTACTTC. Translated: CASSSPTSTGNIQYF.

This clonotype was seen more than once but under ten times. This chain joins TRBV6-1 and TRBJ2-5, with TRBD1 identical over 8 bases. The CDR3 is made up of 16 amino acids. Germline assignment: CDR1 MNHNS and CDR2 SASEGT. V lost 6 bases and J lost 0; bases outside the gene matches: 9. CDR3 in amino acids: CASRHTTGVHQETQYF. CDR3 in DNA: TGTGCCAGCAGGCATACGACAGGGGTGCACCAAGAGACCCAGTACTTC.

This clonotype showed up just a few times. The genes are TRBV3-1 and TRBJ2-1; D is possibly TRBD1 (5 bases). Germline CDR1 is LGHDT and CDR2 is YNNKEL (reference sequence). This CDR3 region has 14 residues. The V end was cut by 4 bases, the J end by 7 bases, with 14 bases between. Here the CDR3 DNA reads TGTGCCAGCAGCCGTTCTTTCCCAGGGAATGAGCAGTTCTTC. Protein product: CASSRSFPGNEQFF.

This clonotype was seen only a few times. The chain combines TRBV15 with TRBJ2-6, with D perhaps TRBD1 (7 bases). The V gene lost 5 bases and the J gene lost 0 bases, with 17 bases spanning the gap. The germline V gene has CDR1 LNHNV and CDR2 YYDKDF (reference sequence). The CDR3 spans 18 residues. The CDR3 reads CATSRPGGSRSGANVLTF. CDR3 DNA: TGTGCCACCAGCCGGCCAGGGGGGTCTCGCTCTGGGGCCAACGTCCTGACTTTC.

This clonotype was detected ten times or more. The chain couples TRBV7-2 to TRBJ2-7; 7 nucleotides agree with TRBD1. The germline gives CDR1 SGHTA, CDR2 FQGNSA. This CDR3 has 15 amino acids. V shed 1 base and J 0 bases; nucleotides not matched to a gene: 3. The CDR3: CASSLVAGGSYEQYF. CDR3 DNA: TGTGCCAGCAGCTTAGTTGCAGGGGGCTCCTACGAGCAGTACTTC.

To note about this clonotype: Given a much more abundant clone one base away, this may be a read error. The rearrangement joins TRBV5-4 to TRBJ2-5; maybe TRBD2 (6 bases). The CDR3 consists of 13 residues. CDR1 and CDR2 from the germline V gene are SGHNT and YYREEE (reference sequence). Written as DNA, the CDR3 is TGTGCCAGCAGCCGGACTAAACAAGAGTCCCAGTACTTC. It yields the protein CASSRTKQESQYF. The whole variable domain, remainder taken from reference TRBV5-4 and TRBJ2-5, is ETGVTQSPTHLIKTRGQQVTLRCSSQSGHNTVSWYQQALGQGPQFIFQYYREEENGRGNFPPRFSGLQFPNYSSELNVNALELDDSALYLCASSRTKQESQYFGPGTRLLVL.

This clonotype was seen more than once but under ten times. J is TRBJ2-1 and V is TRBV6-2 or TRBV6-3; a weak D match, TRBD1 (5 bases). The CDR3 is 15 amino acids. Looked up from germline, CDR1 is MNHEY and CDR2 is SVGEGT. Trimming stripped 4 bases from V and 8 bases from J, with 18 bases between. CDR3 protein: CASSSYQLLQDEQFF. The CDR3, as DNA: TGTGCCAGCAGTTCCTACCAGCTCCTACAGGATGAGCAGTTCTTC.

This clonotype has ten or more counts. J is TRBJ2-2 and V is TRBV20-1, with D possibly being TRBD1 (6 bases). Germline values: CDR1 DFQATT, CDR2 SNEGSKA (reference sequence). The CDR3 contains 13 residues. Trimming shortened V by 6 bases and J by 2 bases, and 10 bases separated the two germline ends. The CDR3 sequence: CSALQGNTGELFF. The CDR3 DNA reads TGCAGTGCACTACAGGGTAACACCGGGGAGCTGTTTTTT.